The TCR beta chain under discussion was sequenced for a study of shared clonotypes between healthy human individuals. Turning to the study itself: Donor ages ranged 18 to 49 years: a couple of women, a few men. Donors had three CD4 naive, three CD4 memory, two CD8 naive and one CD8 memory plate apiece.

Comments on this clone: Its matching antigen is unknown.

Findings of the study overall: A handful of donors shared about 4.5% of their naive CD4 clonotypes.

Replicate PCRs run on sorted subsets employed around 200 ng DNA, approximately 30,000 T cell genomes. Data came from immunoSEQ multiplex PCR; TCRdb stores just in-frame clones and leaves some out. The table lists approximately 2.3 million clones, approximately 93% of them singletons, with 0.39% in the top ten. The CDR3 runs to 19 residues. Looked up from germline, CDR1 is SGDLS and CDR2 is YYNGEE. V was clipped by 4 bases and J by 5 bases; unmatched bases: 17. The rearrangement links TRBV9 to TRBJ2-1; 11 bases map to TRBD2. Sequenced input: naive CD4+ T cells from PBMCs. Subset noted: CD45RA+ positively selected. This receptor was identified in a man aged 18 to 30 in good health. Some clones in this sample may be carry-over from other donors' samples. CDR3 region: CASSPKGLAGGKSNNEQFF. The CDR3 DNA reads TGTGCCAGCAGCCCGAAAGGGCTAGCGGGAGGTAAAAGTAACAATGAGCAGTTCTTC.